The clone carrying this T cell receptor beta chain was counted once. Its antigen remains unidentified. The data are from a study of cytomegalovirus exposure and HLA in healthy donors. Study summary: Within the Caucasian-associated ancestry cluster were 81% of the approximately 400 genotyped donors. General observations from the study: The authors enumerated under 200 TCR beta chains as linked to cytomegalovirus. A prior analysis recorded that most TCR beta V segments were productive about 87% or about 30% of the time.

In the PCR, 60 Vbeta and 13 Jbeta primers were used. Method: immunoSEQ multiplex PCR; TCRdb's copy keeps in-frame clones and lacks some. The table shows under 150,000 clones, with more than 80% occurring only once. Trimming removed 0 bases from V and 8 bases from J; junction bases left unmatched: 4. Germline assignment: CDR1 SGHRS and CDR2 YFSETQ. The CDR3 has 13 amino acids. The receptor was isolated from a woman aged 25 to 39 in good health and CMV-seropositive. The chain recombines TRBV5-1 with TRBJ1-2; 7 bases match TRBD1. Sequenced material: PBMCs. CDR3 residues: CASSLVQGGGYTF. CDR3 nucleotide sequence: TGCGCCAGCAGCTTGGTCCAGGGGGGAGGCTACACCTTC.